This TCR beta chain is from a study of blood T cell repertoires in COVID-19. Study overall: Material from acute and convalescent COVID-19 was sourced from the United States, Italy and Spain. Nucleic acid was either cDNA or gDNA, and it came from T cells, B-cell-depleted T cells, or PBMCs.

In the original analysis: Cell counts per sample came from amplifying reference gene primers. Profiled with immunoSEQ multiplex PCR; TCRdb holds only in-frame clones, not every one. V and J calls and clone size are as listed in that table; D and trimming were resolved from the DNA. The sample has about 34,000 clones; over 80% are singletons. This CDR3 has 17 amino acids. The V end lost 12 bases, the J end lost 2 bases, and 25 bases lay between the germline ends. Germline V gives CDR1 KGHDR, CDR2 SFDVKD. J is TRBJ1-5 and V is TRBV24-1, with D unresolved. This TCR was recovered from a man between 60 and 70 years old with active COVID-19. The source material was peripheral blood. As DNA, the CDR3 is TGTGCCGCACCGTCCCCATTGAGGAAGCCTGGCAATCAGCCCCAGCATTTT. Residues: CAAPSPLRKPGNQPQHF.